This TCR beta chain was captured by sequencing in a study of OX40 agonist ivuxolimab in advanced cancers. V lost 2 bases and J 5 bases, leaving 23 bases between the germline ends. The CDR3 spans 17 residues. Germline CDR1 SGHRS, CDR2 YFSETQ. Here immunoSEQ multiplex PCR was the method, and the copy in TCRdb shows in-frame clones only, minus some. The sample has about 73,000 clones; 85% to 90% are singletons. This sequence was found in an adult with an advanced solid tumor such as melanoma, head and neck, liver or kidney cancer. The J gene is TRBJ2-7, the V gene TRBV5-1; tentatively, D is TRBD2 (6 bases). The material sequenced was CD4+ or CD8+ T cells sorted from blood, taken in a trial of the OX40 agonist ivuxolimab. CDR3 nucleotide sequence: TGCGCCAGCAGCTTATTTAAAGGGGCGCGGGGATTCGACGAGCAGTACTTC. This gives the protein CASSLFKGARGFDEQYF. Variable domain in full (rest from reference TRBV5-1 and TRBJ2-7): KAGVTQTPRYLIKTRGQQVTLSCSPISGHRSVSWYQQTPGQGLQFLFEYFSETQRNKGNFPGRFSGRQFSNSRSEMNVSTLELGDSALYLCASSLFKGARGFDEQYFGPGTRLTVT.